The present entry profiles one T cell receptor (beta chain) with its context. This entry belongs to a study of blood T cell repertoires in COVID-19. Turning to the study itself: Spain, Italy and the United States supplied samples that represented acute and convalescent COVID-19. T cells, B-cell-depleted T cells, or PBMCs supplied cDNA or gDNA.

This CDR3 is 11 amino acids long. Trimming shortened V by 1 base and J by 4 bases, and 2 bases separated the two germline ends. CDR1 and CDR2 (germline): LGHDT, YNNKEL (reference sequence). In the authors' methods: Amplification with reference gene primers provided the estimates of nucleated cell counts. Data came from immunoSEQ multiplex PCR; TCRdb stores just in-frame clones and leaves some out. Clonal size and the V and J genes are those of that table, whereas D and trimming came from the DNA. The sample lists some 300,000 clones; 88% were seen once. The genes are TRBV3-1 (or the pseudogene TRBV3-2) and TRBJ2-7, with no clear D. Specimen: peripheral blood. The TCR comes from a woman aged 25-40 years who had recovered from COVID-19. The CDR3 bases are TGTGCCAGCAGCCAAGTATACGAGCAGTACTTC. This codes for CASSQVYEQYF.